The following is a TCR beta chain sequence with its context. No antigen is known for it. The CDR3 spans 15 residues. Losses at the gene ends were 6 bases for V and 4 bases for J; bases not matched to a gene: 8. Germline V gene data show CDR1 as MDHEN and CDR2 as SYDVKM. The record originates from a study of T cell responses to AZD1222 COVID-19 vaccine. The study, taken as a whole, reports: At baseline, seropositivity was found in only five or six AZD1222 recipients. Clonal diversity was possibly underestimated, and the donors were mostly white British, with more females. None of the repertoires were sampled until the peak T cell response had passed. Increases in Spike-specific TCR breadth and depth were seen after two AZD1222 doses.

TCRdb's copy holds only in-frame clones and misses some; the assay was immunoSEQ multiplex PCR. The profile shows fewer than 100,000 clones, 88% of them singletons. J is TRBJ2-1 and V is TRBV28; 8 positions match TRBD1. The receptor comes from an adult who received the AZD1222 COVID-19 vaccine. This sample comprised peripheral blood, obtained 28 days after the second AZD1222 dose. The CDR3 nucleotides are TGTGCCAGCAGCCCCGGACAGGGTGTGTACAATGAGCAGTTCTTC. Residues: CASSPGQGVYNEQFF.